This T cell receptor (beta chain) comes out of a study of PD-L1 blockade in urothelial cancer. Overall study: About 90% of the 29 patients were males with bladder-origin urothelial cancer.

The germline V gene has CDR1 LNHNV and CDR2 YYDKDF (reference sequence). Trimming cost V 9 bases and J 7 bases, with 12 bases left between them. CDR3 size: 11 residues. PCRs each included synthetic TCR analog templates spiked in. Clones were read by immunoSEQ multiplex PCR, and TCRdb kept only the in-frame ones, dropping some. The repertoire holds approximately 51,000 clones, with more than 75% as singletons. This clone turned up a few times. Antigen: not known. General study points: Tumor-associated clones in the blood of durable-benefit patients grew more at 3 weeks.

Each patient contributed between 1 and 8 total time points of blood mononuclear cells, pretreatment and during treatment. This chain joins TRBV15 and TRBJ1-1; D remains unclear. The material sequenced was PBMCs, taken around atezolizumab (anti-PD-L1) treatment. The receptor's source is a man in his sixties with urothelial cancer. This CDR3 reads CATSVRDEAFF. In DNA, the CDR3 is TGTGCCACGAGTGTGAGGGATGAAGCTTTCTTT.